This T cell receptor beta chain was observed in a study of cytomegalovirus exposure and HLA in healthy donors. Profiling relied on immunoSEQ multiplex PCR, and the TCRdb table lists in-frame clones only, not all of them. The sample carries 110,000 to 150,000 clones, approximately 90% recorded once. The CDR3 has 14 amino acids. With V trimmed by 6 bases and J by 5 bases, 6 bases remained unmatched. The germline gives CDR1 SEHNR, CDR2 FQNEAQ (reference sequence). Source material: PBMCs. This chain links TRBV7-9 with TRBJ2-5, with 10 nucleotides matching TRBD2. This TCR derives from a man aged 18-30 years in good health and CMV-seronegative. CDR3 DNA: TGTGCCAGCAGTTATGGGACTAGCGTTGAGACCCAGTACTTC. Amino acid sequence: CASSYGTSVETQYF. Complete variable domain (other parts from reference TRBV7-9 and TRBJ2-5): DTGVSQNPRHKITKRGQNVTFRCDPISEHNRLYWYRQTLGQGPEFLTYFQNEAQLEKSRLLSDRFSAERPKGSFSTLEIQRTEQGDSAMYLCASSYGTSVETQYFGPGTRLLVL.